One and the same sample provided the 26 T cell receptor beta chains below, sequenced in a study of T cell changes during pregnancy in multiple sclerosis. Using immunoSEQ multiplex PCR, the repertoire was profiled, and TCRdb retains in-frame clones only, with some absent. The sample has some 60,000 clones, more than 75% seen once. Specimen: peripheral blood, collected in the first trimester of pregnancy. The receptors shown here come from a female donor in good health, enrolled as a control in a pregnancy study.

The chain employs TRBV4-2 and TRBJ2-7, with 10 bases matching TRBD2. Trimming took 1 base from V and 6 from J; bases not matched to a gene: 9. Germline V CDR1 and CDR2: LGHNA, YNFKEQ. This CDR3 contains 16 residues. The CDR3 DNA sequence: TGTGCCAGCAGCCAAGGAAAAGCGGGGGGGCGGGGCGAGCAGTACTTC. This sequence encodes CASSQGKAGGRGEQYF.

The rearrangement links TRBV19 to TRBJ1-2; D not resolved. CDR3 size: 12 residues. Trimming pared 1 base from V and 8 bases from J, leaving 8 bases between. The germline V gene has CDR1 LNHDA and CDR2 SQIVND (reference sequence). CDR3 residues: CASSIGERGYTF. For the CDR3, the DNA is TGTGCCAGTAGTATAGGAGAGAGGGGCTACACCTTC. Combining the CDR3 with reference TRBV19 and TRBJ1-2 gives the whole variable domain DGGITQSPKYLFRKEGQNVTLSCEQNLNHDAMYWYRQDPGQGLRLIYYSQIVNDFQKGDIAEGYSVSREKKESFPLTVTSAQKNPTAFYLCASSIGERGYTFGSGTRLTVV.

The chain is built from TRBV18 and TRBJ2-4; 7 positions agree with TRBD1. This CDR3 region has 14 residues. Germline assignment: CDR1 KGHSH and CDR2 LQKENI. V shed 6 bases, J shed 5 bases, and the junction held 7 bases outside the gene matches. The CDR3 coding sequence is TGTGCCAGCTCCCCTACCGGGACAGAAAACATTCAGTACTTC. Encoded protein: CASSPTGTENIQYF.

The CDR3, as DNA: TGTGCCAGCAGCGTAGAAGGACTTCAGCAGTTCTTC. Translated: CASSVEGLQQFF. This rearrangement joins TRBV9 to TRBJ2-1, with a possible D match to TRBD2 (5 bases). Trimming took off 0 bases at V and 11 bases at J, with 9 bases between the two ends. There are 12 residues in the CDR3. Per germline, CDR1 SGDLS and CDR2 YYNGEE.

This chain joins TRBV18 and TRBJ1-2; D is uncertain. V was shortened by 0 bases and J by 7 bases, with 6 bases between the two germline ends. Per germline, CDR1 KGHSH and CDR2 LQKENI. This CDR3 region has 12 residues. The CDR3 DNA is TGTGCCAGCTCACCACCGGAGGGTGGCTACACCTTC. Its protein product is CASSPPEGGYTF.

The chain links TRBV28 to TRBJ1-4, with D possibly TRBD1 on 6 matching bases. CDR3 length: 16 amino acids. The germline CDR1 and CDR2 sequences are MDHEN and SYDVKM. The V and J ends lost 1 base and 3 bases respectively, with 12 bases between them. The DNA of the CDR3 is TGTGCCAGCAGTTTATCCGGGGCAGGGGCTAATGAAAAACTGTTTTTT. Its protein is CASSLSGAGANEKLFF.

The CDR3 DNA follows: TGTGCCAGCAGTCCAGTGGACAGGTCTCCCGCTGAAGCTTTCTTT. Translation gives CASSPVDRSPAEAFF. The J gene is TRBJ1-1, the V gene TRBV28; 7 positions match TRBD1. The V gene end was trimmed by 5 bases and the J gene end by 6 bases; junction bases not matched to a gene: 12. The germline V gene has CDR1 MDHEN and CDR2 SYDVKM. The CDR3 loop spans 15 amino acids.

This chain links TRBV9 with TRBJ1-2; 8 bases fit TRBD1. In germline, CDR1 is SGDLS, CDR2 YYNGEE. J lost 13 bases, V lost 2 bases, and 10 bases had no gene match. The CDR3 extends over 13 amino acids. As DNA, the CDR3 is TGTGCCAGCAGCGTGAACCGGGACAGGCCACTCACCTTC. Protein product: CASSVNRDRPLTF.

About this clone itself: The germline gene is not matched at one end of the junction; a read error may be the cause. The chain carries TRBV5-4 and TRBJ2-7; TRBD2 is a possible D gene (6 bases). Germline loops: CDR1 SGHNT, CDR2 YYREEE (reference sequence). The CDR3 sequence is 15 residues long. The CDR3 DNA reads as TGTGCCGGCAGCTTGCCCGGGCGGGGACCCTACGAGCAGTACTTC. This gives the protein CAGSLPGRGPYEQYF.

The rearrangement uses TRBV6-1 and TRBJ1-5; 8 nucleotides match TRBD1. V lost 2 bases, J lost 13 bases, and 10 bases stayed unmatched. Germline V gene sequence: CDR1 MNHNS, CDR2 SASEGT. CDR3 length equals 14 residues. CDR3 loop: CASSEKWTGWNQHF. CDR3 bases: TGTGCCAGCAGTGAAAAATGGACAGGGTGGAATCAGCATTTT.

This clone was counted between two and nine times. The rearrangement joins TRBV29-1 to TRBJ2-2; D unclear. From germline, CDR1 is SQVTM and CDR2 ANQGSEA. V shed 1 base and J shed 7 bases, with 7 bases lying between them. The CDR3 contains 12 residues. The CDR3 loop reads CSVEAWSGELFF. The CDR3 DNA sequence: TGCAGCGTTGAAGCCTGGAGCGGGGAGCTGTTTTTT.

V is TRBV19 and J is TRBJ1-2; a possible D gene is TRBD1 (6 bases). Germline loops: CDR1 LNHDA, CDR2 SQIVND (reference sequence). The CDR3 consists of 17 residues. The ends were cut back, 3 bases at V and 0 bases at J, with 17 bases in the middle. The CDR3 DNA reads TGTGCCAGTAGTATGGCAGGGGCGCGTAGTTCTAACTATGGCTACACCTTC. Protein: CASSMAGARSSNYGYTF.

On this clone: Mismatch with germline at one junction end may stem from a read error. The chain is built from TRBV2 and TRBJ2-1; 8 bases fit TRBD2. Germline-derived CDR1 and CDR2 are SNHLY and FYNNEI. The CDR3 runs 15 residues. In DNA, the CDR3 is TGTGCCAGCGGCGATGTAGCGGGATGGTCCAATGGGCAGTTCTTC. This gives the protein CASGDVAGWSNGQFF.

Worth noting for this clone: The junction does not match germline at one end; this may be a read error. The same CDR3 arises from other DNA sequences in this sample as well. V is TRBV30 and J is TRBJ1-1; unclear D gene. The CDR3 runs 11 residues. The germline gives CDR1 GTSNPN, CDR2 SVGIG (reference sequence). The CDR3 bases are TGTGCTTGGAGTAAGACTCCTGAAGCTTTCTTT. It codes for CAWSKTPEAFF.

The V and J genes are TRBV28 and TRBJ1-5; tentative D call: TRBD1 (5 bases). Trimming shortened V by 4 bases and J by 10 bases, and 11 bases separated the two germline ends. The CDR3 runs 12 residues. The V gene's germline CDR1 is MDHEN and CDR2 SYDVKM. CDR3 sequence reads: CASSWGDLPQHF. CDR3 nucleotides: TGTGCCAGCAGTTGGGGGGATCTCCCCCAGCATTTT.

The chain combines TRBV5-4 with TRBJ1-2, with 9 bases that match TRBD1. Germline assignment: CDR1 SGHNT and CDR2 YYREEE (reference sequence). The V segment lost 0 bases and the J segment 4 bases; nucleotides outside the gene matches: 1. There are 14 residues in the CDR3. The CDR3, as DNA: TGTGCCAGCAGCTTGGTACAGGGGGCCTATGGCTACACCTTC. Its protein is CASSLVQGAYGYTF.

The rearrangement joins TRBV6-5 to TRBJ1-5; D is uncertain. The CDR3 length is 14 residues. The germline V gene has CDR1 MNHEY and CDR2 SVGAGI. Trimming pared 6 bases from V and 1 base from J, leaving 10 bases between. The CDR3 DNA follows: TGTGCCAGCAGGGAGGGTGGAAGCAATCAGCCCCAGCATTTT. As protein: CASREGGSNQPQHF.

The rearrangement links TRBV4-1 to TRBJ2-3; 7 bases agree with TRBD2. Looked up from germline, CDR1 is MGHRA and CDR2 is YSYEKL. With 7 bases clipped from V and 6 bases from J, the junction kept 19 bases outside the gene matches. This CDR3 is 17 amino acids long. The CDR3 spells CASKQGPTGGSVDTQYF. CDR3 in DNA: TGCGCCAGCAAGCAGGGCCCTACCGGGGGGTCTGTGGATACGCAGTATTTT.

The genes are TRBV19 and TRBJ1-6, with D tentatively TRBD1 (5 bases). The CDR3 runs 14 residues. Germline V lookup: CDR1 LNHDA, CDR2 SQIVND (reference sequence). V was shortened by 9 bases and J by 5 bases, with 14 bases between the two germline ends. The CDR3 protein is CASRNPGNNSPLHF. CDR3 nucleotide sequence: TGTGCCAGCCGTAACCCAGGGAATAATTCACCCCTCCACTTT.

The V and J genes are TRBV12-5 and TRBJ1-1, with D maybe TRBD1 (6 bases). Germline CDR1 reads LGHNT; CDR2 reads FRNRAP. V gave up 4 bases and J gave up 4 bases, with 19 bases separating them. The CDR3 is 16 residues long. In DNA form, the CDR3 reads TGTGCTAGTGGTTCGCCTTCAACCACAGGGTCCACTGAAGCTTTCTTT. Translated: CASGSPSTTGSTEAFF.

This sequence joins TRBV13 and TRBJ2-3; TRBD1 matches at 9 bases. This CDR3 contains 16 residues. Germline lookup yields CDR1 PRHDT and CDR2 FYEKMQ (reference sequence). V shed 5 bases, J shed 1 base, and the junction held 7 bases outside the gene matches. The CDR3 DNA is TGTGCCAGCAGCACCCGGACAGGGGAACGCACAGATACGCAGTATTTT. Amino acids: CASSTRTGERTDTQYF.

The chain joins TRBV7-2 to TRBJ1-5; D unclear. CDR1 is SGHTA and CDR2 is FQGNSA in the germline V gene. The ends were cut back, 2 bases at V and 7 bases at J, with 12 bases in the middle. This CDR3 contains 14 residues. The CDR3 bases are TGTGCCAGCAGCTTAAGGAGAGAACGGCAGCCCCAGCATTTT. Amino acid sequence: CASSLRRERQPQHF.

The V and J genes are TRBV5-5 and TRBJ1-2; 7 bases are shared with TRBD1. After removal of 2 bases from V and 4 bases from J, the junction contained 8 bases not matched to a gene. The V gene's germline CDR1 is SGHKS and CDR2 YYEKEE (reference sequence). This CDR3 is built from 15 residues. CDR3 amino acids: CASSFSIGTAYGYTF. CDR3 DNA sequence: TGTGCCAGCAGCTTCTCCATCGGGACAGCCTATGGCTACACCTTC. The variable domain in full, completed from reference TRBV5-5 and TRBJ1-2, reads DAGVTQSPTHLIKTRGQQVTLRCSPISGHKSVSWYQQVLGQGPQFIFQYYEKEERGRGNFPDRFSARQFPNYSSELNVNALLLGDSALYLCASSFSIGTAYGYTFGSGTRLTVV.

The DNA of the CDR3 is TGTGCCAGCATTCTCAGCGGGATCACAGATACGCAGTATTTT. It is translated as CASILSGITDTQYF. The rearrangement uses TRBV6-1 and TRBJ2-3, with TRBD2 identical over 7 bases. The ends lost 7 bases at V and 2 bases at J; junction bases unmatched: 6. The germline gives CDR1 MNHNS, CDR2 SASEGT. The length of the CDR3 is 14 residues.

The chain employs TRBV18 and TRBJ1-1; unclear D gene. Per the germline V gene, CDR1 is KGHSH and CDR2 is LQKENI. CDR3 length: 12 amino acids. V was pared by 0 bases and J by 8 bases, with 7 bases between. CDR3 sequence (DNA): TGTGCCAGCTCACCACCCGGAGCCGAAGCTTTCTTT. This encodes CASSPPGAEAFF. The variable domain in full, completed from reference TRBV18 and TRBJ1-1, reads NAGVMQNPRHLVRRRGQEARLRCSPMKGHSHVYWYRQLPEEGLKFMVYLQKENIIDESGMPKERFSAEFPKEGPSILRIQQVVRGDSAAYFCASSPPGAEAFFGQGTRLTVV.

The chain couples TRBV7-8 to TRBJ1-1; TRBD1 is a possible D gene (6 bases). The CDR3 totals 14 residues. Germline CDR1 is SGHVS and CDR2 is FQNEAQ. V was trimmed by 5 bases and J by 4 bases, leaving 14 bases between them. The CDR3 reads CASSPGALGTEAFF. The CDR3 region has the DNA TGTGCCAGCAGCCCAGGGGCGTTGGGCACTGAAGCTTTCTTT.